This is a list of T cell receptor beta chains from one sample in a study of spatial heterogeneity in lung cancer. TCRdb passed the 5' RACE reads through MiXCR, listing each CDR3 protein once. The data contain more than 95,000 distinct CDR3 sequences, 12% of them seen just once; the ten biggest clones take up approximately 16%. Sequenced here: PBMCs, sampled at follow-up. The receptors were gathered from a male donor with early-stage non-small cell lung cancer. Each CDR3 is given with its conserved first and last residue. The D gene is left open where the match is weak. For some rows the clone size is stated as once, few or many, or as a class when expanded; others skip it.

CDR3aa,CDR3nt,d_gene,abundance,j_gene,v_gene
CASSQDVKDGELFF,TGTGCCAGCAGCCAAGACGTGAAAGACGGGGAGCTGTTTTTT,-,many,TRBJ2-2,TRBV4-2
CASSSRTSGNQETQYF,TGTGCCAGCAGTTCCCGGACTAGCGGAAACCAAGAGACCCAGTACTTC,TRBD2,-,TRBJ2-5,TRBV12-3/TRBV12-4
CASSDTGTSGDNEQFF,TGTGCCAGCAGTGATACCGGGACTAGCGGTGACAATGAGCAGTTCTTC,TRBD2,-,TRBJ2-1,TRBV6-5
CASSLGRMYQETQYF,TGTGCCAGCAGTTTGGGACGGATGTACCAAGAGACCCAGTACTTC,-,many,TRBJ2-5,TRBV28
CASSESFAGELFF,TGTGCCAGCAGTGAGTCGTTTGCAGGGGAGCTGTTTTTT,-,few,TRBJ2-2,TRBV6-1
CSVEGSTSTEAFF,TGCAGCGTTGAAGGATCGACCAGCACTGAAGCTTTCTTT,-,-,TRBJ1-1,TRBV29-1
CASSLALGFQETQYF,TGCGCCAGCAGCTTGGCCCTTGGGTTCCAAGAGACCCAGTACTTC,-,many,TRBJ2-5,TRBV5-1
CASRQTGTRYNEQFF,TGTGCCAGCAGACAAACAGGGACTCGTTACAATGAGCAGTTCTTC,-,many,TRBJ2-1,TRBV7-2
CASSPGTGGYNEQFF,TGTGCCAGCAGCCCCGGGACAGGGGGCTACAATGAGCAGTTCTTC,TRBD1,-,TRBJ2-1,TRBV5-6
CSASKSGNTEAFF,TGCAGTGCTAGTAAGAGTGGGAACACTGAAGCTTTCTTT,-,-,TRBJ1-1,TRBV20-1
CASSLVSMSISVDTQYF,TGTGCCAGCAGCTTAGTTTCGATGTCGATATCGGTAGATACGCAGTATTTT,-,many,TRBJ2-3,TRBV7-9
CSARDQGRGGNQPQHF,TGCAGTGCTAGAGATCAAGGCAGAGGGGGCAATCAGCCCCAGCATTTT,-,-,TRBJ1-5,TRBV20-1
CASSFEVRGQPQHF,TGTGCCAGCAGCTTTGAAGTGAGAGGTCAGCCCCAGCATTTT,-,many,TRBJ1-5,TRBV12-1
CASSLRLELSGANVLTF,TGTGCCAGCAGTTTAAGATTAGAGCTATCTGGGGCCAACGTCCTGACTTTC,-,many,TRBJ2-6,TRBV27
CSVEGRMNTEAFF,TGCAGCGTTGAAGGGCGCATGAACACTGAAGCTTTCTTT,-,many,TRBJ1-1,TRBV29-1
CASSLVGINQPQHF,TGTGCCAGCAGCTTAGTCGGTATCAATCAGCCCCAGCATTTT,-,few,TRBJ1-5,TRBV7-2
CASSLTGDGYTF,TGTGCCAGCAGTTTAACAGGAGATGGCTACACCTTC,-,few,TRBJ1-2,TRBV12-3/TRBV12-4
CASIRGGLEETQYF,TGTGCCAGCATCCGTGGGGGGCTTGAAGAGACCCAGTACTTC,-,-,TRBJ2-5,TRBV7-2
CASSLQPPGLGADTQYF,TGTGCCAGCAGTTTGCAGCCTCCGGGGTTAGGCGCGGATACGCAGTATTTT,-,-,TRBJ2-3,TRBV27
CSAPRVGVGREQYF,TGCAGTGCTCCCCGGGTGGGGGTTGGGCGCGAGCAGTACTTC,-,-,TRBJ2-7,TRBV20-1
CASSFDSPMREPQHF,TGTGCCAGCAGCTTCGACAGTCCCATGAGGGAGCCCCAGCATTTT,-,few,TRBJ1-5,TRBV7-8
CASSLDRVYYGYTF,TGCGCCAGCAGCTTGGACAGAGTCTACTATGGCTACACCTTC,-,-,TRBJ1-2,TRBV5-1
CASSPLDTIYF,TGTGCCAGCAGCCCTCTAGACACCATATATTTT,-,-,TRBJ1-3,TRBV11-2
CATSRAPGGELYGYTF,TGTGCCACCTCTAGGGCGCCAGGGGGAGAGCTCTATGGCTACACCTTC,TRBD1,few,TRBJ1-2,TRBV6-1
CSARDPTSPVGATQYF,TGCAGTGCTAGAGACCCAACTAGCCCTGTAGGGGCGACCCAGTACTTC,-,many,TRBJ2-5,TRBV20-1
CASRDRGSGELFF,TGTGCCAGCAGAGACAGGGGATCCGGGGAGCTGTTTTTT,TRBD1,-,TRBJ2-2,TRBV3-1
CASSSQQGRNSPLHF,TGTGCCAGCAGCTCACAGCAGGGAAGGAATTCACCCCTCCACTTT,-,-,TRBJ1-6,TRBV7-8
CASSLFPGQINIQYF,TGTGCCAGCAGTTTATTCCCCGGACAGATTAACATTCAGTACTTC,-,few,TRBJ2-4,TRBV28
CASSVGTGEAFF,TGTGCCAGCAGCGTAGGGACAGGCGAAGCTTTCTTT,TRBD1,few,TRBJ1-1,TRBV7-9
CASSFSPGTGKETQYF,TGTGCCAGCAGTTTCTCCCCCGGGACAGGGAAAGAGACCCAGTACTTC,TRBD1,many,TRBJ2-5,TRBV27
CASSRTGGGQPQHF,TGTGCCAGCAGCCGGACAGGGGGAGGGCAGCCCCAGCATTTT,TRBD1,many,TRBJ1-5,TRBV28
CASSSDRGNYGYTF,TGTGCCAGCAGCTCGGACAGGGGGAACTATGGCTACACCTTC,TRBD1,many,TRBJ1-2,TRBV5-8
CAIRGLSTGELFF,TGTGCCATCAGGGGGCTAAGCACCGGGGAGCTGTTTTTT,-,-,TRBJ2-2,TRBV10-3
CASSPGGGSQPQHF,TGTGCCAGCAGCCCAGGGGGGGGTTCTCAGCCCCAGCATTTT,TRBD1,few,TRBJ1-5,TRBV5-6
CASSSRKGLMLEQYF,TGTGCCAGCTCTTCACGGAAGGGGCTAATGTTGGAGCAGTACTTC,-,many,TRBJ2-7,TRBV5-6
CASSFLAVQETQYF,TGTGCCAGCAGTTTCCTAGCGGTCCAAGAGACCCAGTACTTC,TRBD2,-,TRBJ2-5,TRBV2
CASSMAGETQYF,TGTGCCAGTAGTATGGCGGGGGAGACCCAGTACTTC,-,-,TRBJ2-5,TRBV19
CASSQDTGLAGMNEQFF,TGCGCCAGCAGCCAAGATACAGGACTAGCGGGGATGAATGAGCAGTTCTTC,TRBD2,-,TRBJ2-1,TRBV4-3
CASSLPINPTEAFF,TGCGCCAGCAGCTTGCCAATCAACCCCACTGAAGCTTTCTTT,-,few,TRBJ1-1,TRBV5-1
CAISEGRNPYEQYF,TGTGCCATCAGTGAGGGGAGGAACCCCTACGAGCAGTACTTC,-,many,TRBJ2-7,TRBV10-3
CASGQQGSRPQHF,TGTGCCAGCGGCCAACAGGGATCGCGGCCCCAGCATTTT,-,once,TRBJ1-5,TRBV6-5
CASSWAGGNSPLHF,TGTGCCAGCAGCTGGGCAGGGGGCAATTCACCCCTCCACTTT,TRBD1,few,TRBJ1-6,TRBV5-6
CASSLGREIYEQYF,TGTGCCAGCAGCTTGGGACGGGAGATCTACGAGCAGTACTTC,-,-,TRBJ2-7,TRBV7-2
CASSVGGGDQPQHF,TGCGCCAGCAGCGTAGGGGGCGGGGATCAGCCCCAGCATTTT,TRBD1,-,TRBJ1-5,TRBV5-1
CASSSGQGNIQYF,TGTGCCAGCAGTTCTGGACAGGGGAACATTCAGTACTTC,TRBD1,-,TRBJ2-4,TRBV6-5
CASSRQGNYGYTF,TGTGCCAGCAGTAGGCAGGGAAATTATGGCTACACCTTC,-,few,TRBJ1-2,TRBV2
CASSKGTGSDSTRELFF,TGTGCCAGCAGCAAAGGAACAGGGTCTGACTCTACGCGGGAGCTGTTTTTT,-,many,TRBJ2-2,TRBV21-1
CASRILGTVDQPQHF,TGTGCCAGTAGGATCCTCGGGACTGTTGATCAGCCCCAGCATTTT,-,-,TRBJ1-5,TRBV19
CASSSSGYGYTF,TGTGCCAGCAGTTCCTCTGGGTATGGCTACACCTTC,-,-,TRBJ1-2,TRBV28
CATSRDQGALGETQYF,TGTGCCACCAGCAGAGATCAGGGGGCTTTGGGAGAGACCCAGTACTTC,TRBD1,few,TRBJ2-5,TRBV15
CATSEPGLAGVGTGELFF,TGTGCCACCAGTGAGCCGGGACTAGCGGGGGTAGGCACCGGGGAGCTGTTTTTT,TRBD2,-,TRBJ2-2,TRBV24-1
CASSLAGQGAGYGYTF,TGTGCCAGCAGTTTGGCGGGACAGGGGGCGGGCTATGGCTACACCTTC,TRBD1,many,TRBJ1-2,TRBV28
CASSLERSYEQYF,TGCGCCAGCAGCTTGGAAAGATCCTACGAGCAGTACTTC,-,-,TRBJ2-7,TRBV5-1
CASSYSGRNLYGYTF,TGTGCCAGCAGTTACTCGGGACGAAACCTCTATGGCTACACCTTC,-,many,TRBJ1-2,TRBV6-2/TRBV6-3
CSAWEGGGEQFF,TGCAGTGCGTGGGAGGGGGGCGGTGAGCAGTTCTTC,-,many,TRBJ2-1,TRBV20-1
CASSYDRGGPSETQYF,TGTGCCAGCAGTTACGACAGGGGGGGTCCTTCCGAGACCCAGTACTTC,TRBD1,-,TRBJ2-5,TRBV6-6
CASRRAGANVLTF,TGTGCCAGCAGGCGGGCTGGGGCCAACGTCCTGACTTTC,-,-,TRBJ2-6,TRBV6-5
CSASSPGHPYGYTF,TGCAGTGCTAGTAGTCCGGGGCACCCCTATGGCTACACCTTC,-,many,TRBJ1-2,TRBV20-1
CACRTSGSYEQYF,TGTGCCTGCCGAACTAGCGGCTCCTACGAGCAGTACTTC,TRBD2,many,TRBJ2-7,TRBV10-3